The 3 T cell receptor beta chains given below trace back to one sample, sequenced in a study of cytomegalovirus exposure and HLA in healthy donors. Sequencing was performed with immunoSEQ multiplex PCR; in TCRdb, only in-frame clones are kept and a portion is missing. The table shows some 210,000 clones, with over 80% occurring only once. The sample was PBMCs. Receptor source: a woman under 30 in good health and CMV-seronegative.

V usage is TRBV28 and J usage is TRBJ1-2; TRBD1 matches 8 bases. The germline V gene has CDR1 MDHEN and CDR2 SYDVKM. The J segment lost 6 bases and the V segment lost 4 bases, leaving 22 bases of the junction unmatched. The CDR3 covers 19 residues. The CDR3 region is CASSSNPPELTGEEDGYTF. The CDR3 nucleotides are TGTGCCAGCAGTTCAAACCCACCTGAACTGACAGGGGAGGAGGATGGCTACACCTTC.

The chain employs TRBV10-2 and TRBJ1-2; 7 bases map to TRBD1. V lost 6 bases and J lost 0; bases outside the gene matches: 16. The CDR3 contains 18 residues. Germline V gene lookup returns CDR1 WSHSY and CDR2 SAAADI. CDR3 nucleotide sequence: TGCGCCAGCAGCCCCGTAGGGGGCATTCTCGGGGCTAACTATGGCTACACCTTC. Its protein is CASSPVGGILGANYGYTF.

This rearrangement joins TRBV15 to TRBJ1-5; D not resolved. V was clipped by 0 bases and J by 1 base, with 7 bases between them. Germline V CDR1 and CDR2: LNHNV, YYDKDF (reference sequence). This CDR3 has 15 amino acids. CDR3 in DNA: TGTGCCACCAGCAGAGAGCGGCGGAGCAATCAGCCCCAGCATTTT. Translated: CATSRERRSNQPQHF.